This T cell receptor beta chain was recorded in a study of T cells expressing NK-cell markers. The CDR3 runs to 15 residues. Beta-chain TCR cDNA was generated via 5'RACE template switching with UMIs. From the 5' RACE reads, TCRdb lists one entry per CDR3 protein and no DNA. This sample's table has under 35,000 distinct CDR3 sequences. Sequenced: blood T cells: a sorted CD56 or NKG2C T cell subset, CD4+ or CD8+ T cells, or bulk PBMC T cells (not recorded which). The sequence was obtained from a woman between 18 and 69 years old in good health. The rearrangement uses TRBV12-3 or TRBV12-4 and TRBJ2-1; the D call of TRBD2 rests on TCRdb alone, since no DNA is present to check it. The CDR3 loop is CASSYGLAEYNEQFF.